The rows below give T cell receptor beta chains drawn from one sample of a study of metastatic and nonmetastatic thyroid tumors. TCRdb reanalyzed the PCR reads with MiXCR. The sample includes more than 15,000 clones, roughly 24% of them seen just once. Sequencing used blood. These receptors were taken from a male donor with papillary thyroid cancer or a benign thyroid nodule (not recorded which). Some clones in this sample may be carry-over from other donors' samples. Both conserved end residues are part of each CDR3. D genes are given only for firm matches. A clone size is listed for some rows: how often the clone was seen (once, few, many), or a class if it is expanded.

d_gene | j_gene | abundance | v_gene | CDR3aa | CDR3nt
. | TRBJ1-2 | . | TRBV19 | CASSRGPGAAYGYTF | TGTGCCAGTAGTAGGGGTCCGGGGGCCGCCTATGGCTACACCTTC
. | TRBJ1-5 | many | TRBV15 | CATSRDRGQPQHF | TGTGCCACCAGCAGAGATAGGGGTCAGCCCCAGCATTTT
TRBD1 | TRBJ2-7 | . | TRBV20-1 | CSAVGRDRGANEQYF | TGCAGTGCTGTAGGCCGGGACAGGGGGGCAAACGAGCAGTACTTC
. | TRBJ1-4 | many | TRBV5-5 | CASSPDAGFGTNEKLFF | TGTGCCAGCAGCCCGGACGCGGGATTTGGCACTAATGAAAAACTGTTTTTT
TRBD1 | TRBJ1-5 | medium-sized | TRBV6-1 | CASIPSGDSNQPQHF | TGTGCCAGCATTCCGAGTGGGGACAGTAATCAGCCCCAGCATTTT
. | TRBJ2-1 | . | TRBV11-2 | CASSFISGYNEQFF | TGTGCCAGCAGCTTTATTAGCGGTTACAATGAGCAGTTCTTC
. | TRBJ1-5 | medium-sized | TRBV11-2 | CASSLAAGPNQPQHF | TGTGCCAGCAGCTTAGCAGCAGGGCCCAATCAGCCCCAGCATTTT
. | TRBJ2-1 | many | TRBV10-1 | CASSESGSNEQFF | TGCGCCAGCAGTGAGTCCGGAAGCAATGAGCAGTTCTTC
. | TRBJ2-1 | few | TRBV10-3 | CAISGLSGAGAGDEQLF | TGTGCCATCAGTGGGCTCTCGGGTGCAGGGGCTGGGGATGAGCAGCTCTTC
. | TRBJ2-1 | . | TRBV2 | CASKGGPIYNEQFF | TGTGCCAGCAAGGGCGGGCCCATCTACAATGAGCAGTTCTTC
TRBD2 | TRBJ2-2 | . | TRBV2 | CASSVELAGLNTGELFF | TGTGCCAGCAGTGTGGAACTAGCGGGCCTGAACACCGGGGAGCTGTTTTTT
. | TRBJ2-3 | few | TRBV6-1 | CASSALEGTTTDTQYF | TGTGCCAGCAGTGCCTTAGAGGGAACTACCACAGATACGCAGTATTTT
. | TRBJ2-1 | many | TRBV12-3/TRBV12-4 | CASNYGLLMYNEQFF | TGTGCCAGCAATTATGGACTGTTAATGTACAATGAGCAGTTCTTC
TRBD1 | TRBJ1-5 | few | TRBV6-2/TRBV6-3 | CASSLLSDRVPQHF | TGCGCCAGCAGTTTACTCTCGGACAGGGTGCCCCAGCATTTT
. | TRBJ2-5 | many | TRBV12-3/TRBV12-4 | CASSLLARRETQYF | TGTGCCAGCAGTTTACTTGCCAGAAGAGAGACCCAGTACTTC
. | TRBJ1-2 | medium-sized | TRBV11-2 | CASSLELEGYTF | TGTGCCAGCAGCTTAGAGTTGGAGGGCTACACCTTC
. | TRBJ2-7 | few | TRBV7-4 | CASSGNYEQYF | TGTGCCAGCTCAGGCAACTACGAGCAGTACTTC
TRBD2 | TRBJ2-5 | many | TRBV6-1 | CASSEGLEAWETQYF | TGTGCCAGCAGTGAGGGACTAGAGGCGTGGGAGACCCAGTACTTC
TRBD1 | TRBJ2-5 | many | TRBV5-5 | CASNPHRGAYQETQYF | TGTGCCAGCAATCCCCACAGGGGGGCCTATCAAGAGACCCAGTACTTC
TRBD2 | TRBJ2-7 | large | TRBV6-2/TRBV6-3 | CASSTGTSSYEQYF | TGTGCCAGCAGTACCGGGACTAGCTCCTACGAGCAGTACTTC
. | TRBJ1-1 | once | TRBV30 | CAWLQGGGAEAFF | TGTGCCTGGCTACAGGGAGGAGGCGCTGAAGCTTTCTTT
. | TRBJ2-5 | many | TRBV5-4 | CASSPGLGVQETQYF | TGTGCCAGCAGCCCTGGTTTGGGGGTCCAAGAGACCCAGTACTTC
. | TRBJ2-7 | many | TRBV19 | CASSRPNGSASYEQYF | TGTGCCAGTAGTAGACCAAATGGGTCGGCAAGCTACGAGCAGTACTTC
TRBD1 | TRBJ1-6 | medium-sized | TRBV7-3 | CASSSLNRTGFYSPLHF | TGTGCCAGCAGCTCCTTAAACCGGACAGGGTTTTATTCACCCCTCCACTTT
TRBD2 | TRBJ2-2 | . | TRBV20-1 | CSARKIWREDTGELFF | TGCAGTGCTAGGAAAATATGGCGGGAGGACACCGGGGAGCTGTTTTTT
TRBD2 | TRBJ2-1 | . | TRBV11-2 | CASSPASGVGDEQFF | TGTGCCAGCAGCCCCGCCAGCGGGGTGGGGGATGAGCAGTTCTTC
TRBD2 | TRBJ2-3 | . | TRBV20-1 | CSARRCGRAVDTQYF | TGCAGTGCTAGACGGTGCGGGAGGGCCGTTGATACGCAGTATTTT
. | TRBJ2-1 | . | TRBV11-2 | CASSLDHGSYNEQFF | TGTGCCAGCAGCTTAGATCATGGGTCCTACAATGAGCAGTTCTTC
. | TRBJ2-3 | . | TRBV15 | CATSRDRQSDTQYF | TGTGCCACCAGCAGAGATCGCCAGTCAGATACGCAGTATTTT
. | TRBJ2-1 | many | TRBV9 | CASSVADRDTYNEQFF | TGTGCCAGCAGCGTAGCAGACCGGGACACCTACAATGAGCAGTTCTTC
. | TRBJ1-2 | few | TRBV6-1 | CASSQTGYGYTF | TGTGCCAGCAGTCAAACAGGGTATGGCTACACCTTC
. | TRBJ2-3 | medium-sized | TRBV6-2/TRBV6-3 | CASRWGAATDTQYF | TGTGCCAGCCGCTGGGGGGCGGCCACAGATACGCAGTATTTT
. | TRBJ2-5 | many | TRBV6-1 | CASSKRREETQYF | TGTGCCAGCAGTAAACGGCGGGAAGAGACCCAGTACTTC
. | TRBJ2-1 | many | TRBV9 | CASSVGSNEQFF | TGTGCCAGCAGCGTAGGCTCGAATGAGCAGTTCTTC
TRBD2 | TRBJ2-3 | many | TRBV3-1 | CASSPTSGSTDTQYF | TGTGCCAGCAGCCCAACTAGCGGGAGCACAGATACGCAGTATTTT
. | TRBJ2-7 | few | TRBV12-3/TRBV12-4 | CASSLTGYEQYF | TGTGCCAGCAGTTTAACCGGCTACGAGCAGTACTTC
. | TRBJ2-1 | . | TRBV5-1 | CASSLVGYSVNEQFF | TGCGCCAGCAGCTTGGTGGGGTATTCGGTCAATGAGCAGTTCTTC
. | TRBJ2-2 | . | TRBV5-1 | CASSLPRSAGTNTGELFF | TGCGCCAGCAGCTTGCCTCGTTCGGCAGGAACAAACACCGGGGAGCTTTTTTTT
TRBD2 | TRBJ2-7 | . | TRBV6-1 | CAVEPGGVYEQYF | TGTGCCGTCGAGCCGGGGGGGGTTTACGAGCAGTACTTC
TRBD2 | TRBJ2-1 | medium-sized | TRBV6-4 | CASSELAGGPNEQFF | TGTGCCAGCAGTGAACTAGCGGGAGGACCCAATGAGCAGTTCTTC
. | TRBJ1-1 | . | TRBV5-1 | CASSWGQGSLTEAFF | TGCGCCAGCAGCTGGGGCCAGGGATCCTTAACTGAAGCTTTCTTT
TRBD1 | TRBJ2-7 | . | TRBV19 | CASSLWTGSIGTCYEQYF | TGTGCCAGTAGTTTGTGGACAGGGTCGATTGGGACTTGCTACGAGCAGTACTTC
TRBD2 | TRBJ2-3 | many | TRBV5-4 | CASGGRGADTQYF | TGTGCCAGCGGCGGGAGGGGGGCAGATACGCAGTATTTT
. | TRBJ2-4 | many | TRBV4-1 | CASSLDSKNIQYF | TGCGCCAGCAGTCTTGACAGCAAAAACATTCAGTACTTC
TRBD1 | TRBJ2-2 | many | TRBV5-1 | CASSLGTGEGTGELFF | TGCGCCAGCAGCTTGGGGACAGGAGAGGGAACCGGGGAGCTGTTTTTT
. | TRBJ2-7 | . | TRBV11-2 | CASSYLGSGISSYEQYF | TGTGCCAGCAGCTACCTAGGCTCCGGGATTAGCTCCTACGAGCAGTACTTC
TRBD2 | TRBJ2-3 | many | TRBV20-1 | CSARGTSGGLTSSTDTQYF | TGCAGTGCTAGAGGGACTAGCGGGGGGCTAACCTCTAGCACAGATACGCAGTATTTT
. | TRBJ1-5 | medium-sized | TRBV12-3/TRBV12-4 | CASSLQGFQVQPQHF | TGTGCCAGCAGTTTACAGGGCTTCCAGGTACAGCCCCAGCATTTT
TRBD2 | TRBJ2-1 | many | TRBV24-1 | CATSDMGGSYNEQFF | TGTGCCACCAGTGATATGGGGGGGTCCTACAATGAGCAGTTCTTC
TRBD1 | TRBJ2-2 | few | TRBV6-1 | CASSEVSGTGPGELFF | TGTGCCAGCAGTGAAGTTTCAGGGACAGGGCCCGGGGAGCTGTTTTTT
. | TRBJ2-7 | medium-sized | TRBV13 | CASSLQDNYEQYF | TGTGCCAGCAGCTTACAGGACAACTACGAGCAGTACTTC
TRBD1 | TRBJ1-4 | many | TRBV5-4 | CASSSNRGLDEKLFF | TGTGCCAGCAGCTCCAACAGGGGGCTGGATGAAAAACTGTTTTTT
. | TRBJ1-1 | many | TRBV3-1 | CASRSPTEAFF | TGTGCCAGCAGAAGTCCCACTGAAGCTTTCTTT
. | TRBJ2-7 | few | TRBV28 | CASREGGEQYF | TGTGCCAGCAGGGAAGGCGGCGAGCAGTACTTC